This T cell receptor (beta chain) originates from a study of cytomegalovirus exposure and HLA in healthy donors. With 60 Vbeta and 13 Jbeta primers, the PCR was carried out. Clones were sequenced by immunoSEQ multiplex PCR, and TCRdb holds only the in-frame ones, with some missing. Altogether approximately 160,000 clones are present, 65% to 85% being singletons, with the ten largest covering 2.6%. Concerning this clone: What it binds is unknown.

V shed 2 bases, J shed 5 bases, and the junction held 5 bases outside the gene matches. The germline gives CDR1 GTSNPN, CDR2 SVGIG (reference sequence). CDR3 length: 14 amino acids. Whole-study findings and limits: Sequencing depth roughly uniform across donors was assumed in presence/absence analyses.

Sequencing was carried out using PBMCs. The chain combines TRBV30 with TRBJ1-2; 10 bases are shared with TRBD1. This TCR came from a woman aged 40 to 50 in good health and CMV-seropositive. CDR3 in amino acids: CAWSTGTGVYGYTF. The CDR3, as DNA: TGTGCCTGGAGTACTGGGACAGGGGTTTATGGCTACACCTTC.